This record covers a single T cell receptor (beta chain). The sample belongs to a study of blood T cell repertoires in COVID-19. Sequenced by immunoSEQ multiplex PCR; TCRdb stores in-frame clones only, minus some. This table holds roughly 150,000 clones, 85% found once. The receptor was derived from a woman older than 75 with COVID-19, enrolled during active disease. Sequencing was carried out using peripheral blood.

The CDR3 protein is CASSLGATFQETQYF. The CDR3 DNA sequence: TGCGCCAGCAGCTTGGGAGCTACGTTCCAAGAGACCCAGTACTTC. The chain uses TRBV5-1 and TRBJ2-5; D gene uncertain. Germline-derived CDR1 and CDR2 are SGHRS and YFSETQ. This CDR3 is built from 15 residues. The V and J ends lost 0 bases and 1 base respectively, with 10 bases between them.